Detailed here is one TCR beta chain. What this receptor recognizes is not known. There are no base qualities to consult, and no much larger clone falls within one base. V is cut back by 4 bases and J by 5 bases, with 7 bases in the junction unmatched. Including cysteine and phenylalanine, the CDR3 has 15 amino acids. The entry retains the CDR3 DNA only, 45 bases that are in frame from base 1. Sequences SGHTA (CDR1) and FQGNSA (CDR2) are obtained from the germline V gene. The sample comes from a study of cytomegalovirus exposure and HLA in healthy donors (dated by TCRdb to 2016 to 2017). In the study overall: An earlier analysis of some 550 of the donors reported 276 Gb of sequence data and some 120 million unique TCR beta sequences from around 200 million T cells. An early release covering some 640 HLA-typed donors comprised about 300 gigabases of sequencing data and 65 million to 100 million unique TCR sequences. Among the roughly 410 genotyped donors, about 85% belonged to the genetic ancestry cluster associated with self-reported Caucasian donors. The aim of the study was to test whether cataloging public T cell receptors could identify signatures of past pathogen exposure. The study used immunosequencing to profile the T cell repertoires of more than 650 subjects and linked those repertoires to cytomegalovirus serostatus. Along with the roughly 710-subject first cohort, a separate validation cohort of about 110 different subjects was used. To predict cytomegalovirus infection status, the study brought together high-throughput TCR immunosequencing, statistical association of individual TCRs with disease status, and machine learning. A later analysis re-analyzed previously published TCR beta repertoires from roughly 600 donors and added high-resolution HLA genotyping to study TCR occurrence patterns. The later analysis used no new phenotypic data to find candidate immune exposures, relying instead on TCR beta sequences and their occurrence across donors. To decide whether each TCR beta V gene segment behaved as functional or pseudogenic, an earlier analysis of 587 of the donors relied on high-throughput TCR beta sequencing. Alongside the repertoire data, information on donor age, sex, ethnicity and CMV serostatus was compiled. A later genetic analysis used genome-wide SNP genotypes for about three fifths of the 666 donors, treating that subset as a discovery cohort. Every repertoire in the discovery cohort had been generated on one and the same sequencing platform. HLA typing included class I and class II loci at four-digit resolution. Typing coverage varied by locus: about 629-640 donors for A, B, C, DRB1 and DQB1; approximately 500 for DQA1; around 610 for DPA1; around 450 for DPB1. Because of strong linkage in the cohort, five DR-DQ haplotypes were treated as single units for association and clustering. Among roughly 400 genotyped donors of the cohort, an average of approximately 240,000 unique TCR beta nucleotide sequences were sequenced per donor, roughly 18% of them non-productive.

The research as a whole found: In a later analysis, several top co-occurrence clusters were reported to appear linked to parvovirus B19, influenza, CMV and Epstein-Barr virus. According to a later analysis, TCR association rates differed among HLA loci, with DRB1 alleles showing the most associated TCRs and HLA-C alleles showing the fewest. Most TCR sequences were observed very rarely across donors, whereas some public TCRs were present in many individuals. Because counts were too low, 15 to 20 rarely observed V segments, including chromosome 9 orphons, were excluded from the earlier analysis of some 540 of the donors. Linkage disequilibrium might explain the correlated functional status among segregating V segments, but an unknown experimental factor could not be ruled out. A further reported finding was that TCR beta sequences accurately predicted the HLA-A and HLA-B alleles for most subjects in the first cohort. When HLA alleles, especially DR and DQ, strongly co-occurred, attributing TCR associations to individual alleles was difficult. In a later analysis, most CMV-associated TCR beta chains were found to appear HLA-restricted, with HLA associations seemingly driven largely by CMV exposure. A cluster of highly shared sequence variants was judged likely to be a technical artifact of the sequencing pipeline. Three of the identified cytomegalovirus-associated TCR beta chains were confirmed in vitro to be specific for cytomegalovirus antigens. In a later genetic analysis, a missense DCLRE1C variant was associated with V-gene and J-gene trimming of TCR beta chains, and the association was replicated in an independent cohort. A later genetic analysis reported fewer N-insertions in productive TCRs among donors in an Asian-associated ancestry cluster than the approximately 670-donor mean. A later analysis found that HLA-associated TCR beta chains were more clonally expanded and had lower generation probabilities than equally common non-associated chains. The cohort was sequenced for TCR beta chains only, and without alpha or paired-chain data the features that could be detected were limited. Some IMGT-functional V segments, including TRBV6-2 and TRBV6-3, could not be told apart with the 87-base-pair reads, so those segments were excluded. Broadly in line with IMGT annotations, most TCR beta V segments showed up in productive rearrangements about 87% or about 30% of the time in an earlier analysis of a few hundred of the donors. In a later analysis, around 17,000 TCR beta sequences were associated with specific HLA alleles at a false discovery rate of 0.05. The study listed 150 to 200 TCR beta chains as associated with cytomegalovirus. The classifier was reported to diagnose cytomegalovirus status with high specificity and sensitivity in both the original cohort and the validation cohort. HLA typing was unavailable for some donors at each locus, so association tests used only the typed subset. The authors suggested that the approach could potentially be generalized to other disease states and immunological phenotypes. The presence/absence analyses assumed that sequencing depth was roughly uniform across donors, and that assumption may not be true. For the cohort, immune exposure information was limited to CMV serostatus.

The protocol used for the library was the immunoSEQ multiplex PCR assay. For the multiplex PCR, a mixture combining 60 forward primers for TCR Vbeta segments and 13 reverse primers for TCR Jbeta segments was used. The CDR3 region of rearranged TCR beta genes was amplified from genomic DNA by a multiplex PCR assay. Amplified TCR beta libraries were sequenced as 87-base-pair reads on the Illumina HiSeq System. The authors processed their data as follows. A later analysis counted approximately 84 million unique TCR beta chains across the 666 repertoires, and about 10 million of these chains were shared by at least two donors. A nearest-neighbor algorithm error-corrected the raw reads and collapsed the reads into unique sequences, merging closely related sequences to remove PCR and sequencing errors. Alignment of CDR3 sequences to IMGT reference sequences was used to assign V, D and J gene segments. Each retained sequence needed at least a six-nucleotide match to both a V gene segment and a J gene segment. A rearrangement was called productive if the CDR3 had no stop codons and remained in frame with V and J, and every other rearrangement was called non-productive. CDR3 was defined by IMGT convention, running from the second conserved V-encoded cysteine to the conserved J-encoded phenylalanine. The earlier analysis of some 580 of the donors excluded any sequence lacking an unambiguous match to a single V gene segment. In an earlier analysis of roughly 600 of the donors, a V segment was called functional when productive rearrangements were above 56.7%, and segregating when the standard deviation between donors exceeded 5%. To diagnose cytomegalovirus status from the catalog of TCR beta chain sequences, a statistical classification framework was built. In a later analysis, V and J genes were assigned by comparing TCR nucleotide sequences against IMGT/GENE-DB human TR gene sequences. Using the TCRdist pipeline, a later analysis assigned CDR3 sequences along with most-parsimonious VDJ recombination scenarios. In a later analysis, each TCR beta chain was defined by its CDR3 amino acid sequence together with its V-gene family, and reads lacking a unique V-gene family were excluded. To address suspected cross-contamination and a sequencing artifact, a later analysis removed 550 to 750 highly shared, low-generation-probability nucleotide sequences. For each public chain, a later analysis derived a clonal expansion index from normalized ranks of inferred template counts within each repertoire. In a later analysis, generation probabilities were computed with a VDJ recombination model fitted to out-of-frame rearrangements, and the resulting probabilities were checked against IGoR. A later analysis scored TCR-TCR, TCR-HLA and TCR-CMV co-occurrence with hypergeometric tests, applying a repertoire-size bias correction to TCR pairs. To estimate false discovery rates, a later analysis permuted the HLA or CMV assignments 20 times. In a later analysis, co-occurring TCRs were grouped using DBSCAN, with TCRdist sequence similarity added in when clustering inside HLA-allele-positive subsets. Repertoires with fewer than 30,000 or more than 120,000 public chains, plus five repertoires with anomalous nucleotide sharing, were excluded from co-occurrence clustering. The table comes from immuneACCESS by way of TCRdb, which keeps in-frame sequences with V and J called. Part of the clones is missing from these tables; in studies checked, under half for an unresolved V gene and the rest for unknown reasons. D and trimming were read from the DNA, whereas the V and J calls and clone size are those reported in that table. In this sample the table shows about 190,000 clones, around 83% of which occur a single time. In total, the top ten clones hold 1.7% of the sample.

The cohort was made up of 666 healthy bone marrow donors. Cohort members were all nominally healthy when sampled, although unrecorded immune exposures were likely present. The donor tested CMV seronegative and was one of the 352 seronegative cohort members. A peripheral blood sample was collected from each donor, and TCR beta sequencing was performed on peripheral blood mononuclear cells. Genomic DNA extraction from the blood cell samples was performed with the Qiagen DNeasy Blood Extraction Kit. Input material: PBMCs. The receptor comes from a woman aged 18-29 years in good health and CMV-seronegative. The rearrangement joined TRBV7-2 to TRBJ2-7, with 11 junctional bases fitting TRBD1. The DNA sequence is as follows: TGTGCCAGCAGCTCCGGGACAGGGGGGTACAACGAGCAGTACTTC. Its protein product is CASSSGTGGYNEQYF.